The rows below give T cell receptor beta chains drawn from one sample of a study of blood T cell repertoires in COVID-19. Here immunoSEQ multiplex PCR was the method, and the copy in TCRdb shows in-frame clones only, minus some. The sample yields about 210,000 clones, approximately 89% seen once. Material for sequencing was peripheral blood. These TCRs come from a woman between 40 and 50 years old with acute or convalescent COVID-19. The CDR3 runs from the conserved cysteine through the conserved F or W. The order of the fields is J gene, D gene, V gene, clone size, CDR3 protein. D genes are given only for firm matches. Not every row has a clone size; where given, it reads once, few, many or a size class.

>TRBJ2-3|.|TRBV5-4|.
CASSLGVAPDTQYF
>TRBJ2-3|.|TRBV28|.
CASSPRGGGTQYF
>TRBJ2-5|.|TRBV10-2|.
CASSHVFGGNRRRETQYF
>TRBJ2-2|TRBD2|TRBV5-6|.
CASSNVLGASGVNTGELFF
>TRBJ1-2|.|TRBV25-1|.
CASSAGWGPGNYGYTF
>TRBJ1-6|.|TRBV2|once
CASSDDHGSSPLHF
>TRBJ1-4|TRBD1|TRBV3-1/TRBV3-2|.
CASSPRTRDRVNEKLFF
>TRBJ1-3|.|TRBV7-8|.
CASSPLDRSSGNTIYF
>TRBJ2-5|.|TRBV18|.
CASSGGQQETQYF
>TRBJ1-2|TRBD1|TRBV5-4|.
CASSPGTGGNGYTF
>TRBJ1-6|TRBD1|TRBV9|.
CASSVAGDRNSPLHF
>TRBJ1-1|.|TRBV27|.
CASSLNGQMNTEAFF
>TRBJ2-2|.|TRBV30|.
CAWSALQGGTGELFF
>TRBJ1-4|.|TRBV30|.
CAWSVSVEKLFF
>TRBJ2-1|TRBD1|TRBV5-5|few
CASSLLRDRHRGQFF
>TRBJ2-3|.|TRBV27|once
CASSLSRVDTQYF
>TRBJ1-6|.|TRBV7-9|.
CASTGGMDSPLHF
>TRBJ1-3|TRBD1|TRBV5-1|.
CASRTGDPGNTIYF
>TRBJ1-6|.|TRBV11-2|.
CASSPGFGNSPLHF
>TRBJ1-1|TRBD1|TRBV5-6|.
CASSFLQGLSTEAFF
>TRBJ1-2|.|TRBV27|once
CASSSGDLYGYTF
>TRBJ2-1|TRBD2|TRBV9|.
CASSVAPGGISGGITFNEQFF
>TRBJ1-5|.|TRBV12-2|.
CASRLAGPGRNQPQHF
>TRBJ2-5|.|TRBV18|few
CASSPRDTQETQYF
>TRBJ2-5|TRBD1|TRBV5-1|.
CASSANRGHRSGTQYF
>TRBJ2-2|TRBD1|TRBV9|.
CASSPTGGKAGELFF
>TRBJ2-2|TRBD1|TRBV30|.
CAWDDRGTGELFF
>TRBJ1-2|.|TRBV25-1|.
CASSDSVYGYTF
>TRBJ1-1|TRBD1|TRBV27|.
CASSPDRVDLNTEAFF
>TRBJ2-1|TRBD1|TRBV10-1|once
CASSENRGHEQFF
>TRBJ1-5|.|TRBV15|.
CATSRDRGGGQPQHF
>TRBJ1-3|.|TRBV2|.
CASSNKGNTIYF
>TRBJ2-2|.|TRBV24-1|.
CATSGTANTGELFF
>TRBJ2-3|TRBD1|TRBV4-1|.
CASSQGQGVTDTQYF
>TRBJ1-4|.|TRBV14|once
CASSQVGGEKLFF
>TRBJ2-2|.|TRBV6-4|.
CASSETGGNTGELFF
>TRBJ2-1|TRBD2|TRBV9|.
CASSDTGGVTYNEQFF
>TRBJ1-2|.|TRBV5-4|.
CASSTIPHRDNYGYTF
>TRBJ1-1|.|TRBV7-2|.
CASSLGTAKTEAFF
>TRBJ2-4|TRBD1|TRBV9|.
CASSRTTGTIAKNIQYF
>TRBJ2-2|.|TRBV13|.
CASSLGDIPSGELFF
>TRBJ1-1|TRBD1|TRBV5-1|.
CASSSSDYRGAYTEAFF
>TRBJ1-4|TRBD1|TRBV19|.
CASSDGQAAEKLFF
>TRBJ1-6|TRBD1|TRBV19|.
CASSPTGNSYNSPLHF
>TRBJ1-6|.|TRBV6-5|.
CASRPEGVYNSPLHF
>TRBJ2-1|TRBD2|TRBV28|.
CASSFPSGGSVKNEQFF
>TRBJ1-5|.|TRBV5-1|.
CASSLGQGGGPQHF
>TRBJ2-3|.|TRBV7-2|once
CASSPGGGTQYF
>TRBJ2-5|TRBD2|TRBV3-1/TRBV3-2|.
CASSPSLAGAQETQYF
>TRBJ1-1|.|TRBV3-1/TRBV3-2|.
CASSQEAGGNTEAFF
>TRBJ2-5|.|TRBV5-1|.
CASSLATVGRQETQYF
>TRBJ2-2|TRBD1|TRBV4-2|.
CASSQDRAANTGELFF
>TRBJ1-1|.|TRBV3-1/TRBV3-2|.
CASRPDMNTEAFF
>TRBJ1-2|TRBD1|TRBV5-6|.
CASSLRQGDGYTF
>TRBJ2-1|.|TRBV5-1|once
CASSLAAGEQFF
>TRBJ1-6|TRBD1|TRBV6-4|.
CASSDGTDNSPLHF
>TRBJ1-1|.|TRBV6-1|.
CASSDPGQINTEAFF
>TRBJ2-5|.|TRBV14|.
CASSQGAPTGETQYF
>TRBJ1-3|.|TRBV10-2|.
CASSVADTIYF